The next 19 T cell receptor beta chains were all read from a single sample in a study of blood T cell repertoires in COVID-19. Assay used: immunoSEQ multiplex PCR; TCRdb lists only in-frame clones, some missing. The table includes roughly 340,000 clones, around 87% detected once. Sequencing input: PBMCs or T cells enriched from blood (not recorded which). The receptors were sampled from a man aged 18 to 35 who had recovered from COVID-19.

The J gene is TRBJ1-1, the V gene TRBV19; 8 bases line up with TRBD1. J lost 5 bases, V lost 5 bases, and 7 bases had no gene match. The CDR3 length is 14 residues. The germline V gene has CDR1 LNHDA and CDR2 SQIVND (reference sequence). CDR3 amino acids: CASSVDRARTEAFF. DNA of the CDR3: TGTGCCAGTAGTGTGGACAGGGCTCGAACTGAAGCTTTCTTT.

The chain employs TRBV11-1 and TRBJ2-1; 13 positions match TRBD2. The CDR3 is 15 amino acids. The V gene's germline CDR1 is SGHAT and CDR2 FQDESV (reference sequence). V was pared by 3 bases and J by 7 bases, with 3 bases of the junction left unmatched. CDR3 loop: CASSFTSGRGNEQFF. The CDR3 nucleotides read TGTGCCAGCAGCTTTACTAGCGGGAGGGGAAATGAGCAGTTCTTC.

V and J are TRBV24-1 and TRBJ2-1; 7 bases agree with TRBD1. This CDR3 is 13 amino acids long. Germline values: CDR1 KGHDR, CDR2 SFDVKD. V was clipped by 9 bases and J by 7 bases; unmatched bases: 8. This CDR3 reads CATGNRGRNEQFF. CDR3 sequence (DNA): TGTGCCACCGGGAACAGGGGCAGGAATGAGCAGTTCTTC.

The chain couples TRBV3-1 (or the pseudogene TRBV3-2) to TRBJ1-2, with D perhaps TRBD1 (6 bases). CDR1 and CDR2 (germline): LGHDT, YNNKEL (reference sequence). The CDR3 is 16 amino acids. The V gene lost 1 base and the J gene lost 6 bases, with 18 bases spanning the gap. The CDR3 DNA follows: TGTGCCAGCAGCCAAGGGGTCCAGGGGAAAGGGAATGGCTACACCTTC. Translation: CASSQGVQGKGNGYTF.

This chain connects TRBV6-2 or TRBV6-3 to TRBJ1-1, with D possibly matching TRBD1 (5 bases). Trimming pared 2 bases from V and 5 bases from J, leaving 15 bases between. The CDR3 has 15 residues. Germline V gene lookup returns CDR1 MNHEY and CDR2 SVGEGT. CDR3 protein: CASSYSFGGVTEAFF. CDR3 DNA: TGTGCCAGCAGTTACAGCTTTGGGGGGGTGACTGAAGCTTTCTTT.

The chain links TRBV24-1 to TRBJ1-5; 9 bases map to TRBD1. Germline V lookup: CDR1 KGHDR, CDR2 SFDVKD. The CDR3 runs 14 residues. V gave up 9 bases and J gave up 7 bases; unmatched junction bases: 9. The CDR3 sequence: CATRRRDRDQPQHF. The CDR3 DNA is TGTGCCACCCGAAGACGGGACAGGGACCAGCCCCAGCATTTT.

The rearrangement joins TRBV19 to TRBJ2-7, with TRBD2 identical over 8 bases. The germline V gene has CDR1 LNHDA and CDR2 SQIVND (reference sequence). V lost 10 bases and J lost 3; bases outside the gene matches: 14. CDR3 length: 15 amino acids. In nucleotides, the CDR3 is TGTGCCACCCAAGTTTCCGGACTAGCAATCTACGAGCAGTACTTC. Residues: CATQVSGLAIYEQYF.

This sequence joins TRBV4-1 and TRBJ2-7; TRBD2 matches 7 bases. Germline CDR1 and CDR2: MGHRA and YSYEKL. The ends lost 1 base at V and 5 bases at J; junction bases unmatched: 11. The CDR3 loop spans 16 amino acids. The CDR3, as DNA: TGCGCCAGCAGCCAAGGTTCGCAGGCCGGGAGGAACGAGCAGTACTTC. This gives the protein CASSQGSQAGRNEQYF.

The genes are TRBV30 and TRBJ1-6; D gene ambiguous. Germline CDR1 and CDR2: GTSNPN and SVGIG (reference sequence). The CDR3 runs to 15 residues. Trimming left V 0 bases short and J 9 bases short, with 15 bases between. In DNA form, the CDR3 reads TGTGCCTGGAGTGTGGGCTCCGCAAGGCGTTCACCCCTCCACTTT. This codes for CAWSVGSARRSPLHF.

The rearrangement links TRBV9 to TRBJ2-5; tentatively, D is TRBD2 (6 bases). This CDR3 is built from 16 residues. V lost 2 bases and J lost 1, with 15 bases in between. From germline, CDR1 is SGDLS and CDR2 YYNGEE. The CDR3 here is CASSVGSSVIQETQYF. The CDR3 DNA sequence: TGTGCCAGCAGCGTCGGGTCTAGCGTTATCCAAGAGACCCAGTACTTC.

This clone was seen just once. V usage is TRBV7-9 and J usage is TRBJ1-6; D ambiguous. The CDR3 sequence is 13 residues long. Per the germline V gene, CDR1 is SEHNR and CDR2 is FQNEAQ (reference sequence). Trimming removed 2 bases at V and 10 bases at J, with 9 bases between. CDR3 loop: CASSLSPRSPLHF. The CDR3, as DNA: TGTGCCAGCAGCTTATCCCCGAGGTCACCCCTCCACTTT.

This clone was observed a few times. CDR3 residues: CASTPQWPSPLHF. Here the CDR3 DNA reads TGTGCCAGCACTCCACAGTGGCCTTCACCCCTCCACTTT. The V gene is TRBV27, the J gene TRBJ1-6, with D uncertain. The CDR3 loop spans 13 amino acids. The ends were cut back, 7 bases at V and 9 bases at J, with 13 bases in the middle. Germline CDR1 and CDR2: MNHEY and SMNVEV (reference sequence).

The chain is built from TRBV5-4 and TRBJ2-5; tentatively, D is TRBD2 (5 bases). Germline CDR1 and CDR2: SGHNT and YYREEE (reference sequence). This CDR3 is 17 amino acids long. The V end was cut by 1 base, the J end by 5 bases, with 21 bases between. The CDR3 region has the DNA TGTGCCAGCAGCTTGCCCGGCGGAGGATGGAAGGAGGAGACCCAGTACTTC. This sequence encodes CASSLPGGGWKEETQYF.

This clone occurred once. The V and J genes are TRBV4-1 and TRBJ2-1; maybe TRBD1 (6 bases). This CDR3 contains 15 residues. V was pared by 1 base and J by 8 bases, with 15 bases between. CDR1 is MGHRA and CDR2 is YSYEKL in the germline V gene. Written as DNA, the CDR3 is TGCGCCAGCAGCCAAGTAAACCCAGGGGTGGATGAGCAGTTCTTC. Protein sequence: CASSQVNPGVDEQFF.

V is TRBV29-1 and J is TRBJ1-2; 7 bases align to TRBD1. CDR1 is SQVTM, CDR2 ANQGSEA, per germline. The CDR3 runs 20 residues. V shed 4 bases and J 0 bases; nucleotides not matched to a gene: 23. Here the CDR3 reads CSVANPEEQGKTSPNYGYTF. CDR3 sequence (DNA): TGCAGCGTTGCCAACCCGGAGGAACAGGGGAAAACATCACCTAACTATGGCTACACCTTC.

In DNA form, the CDR3 reads TGTGCCAGCAGCCCCCGCGGTAGCGGGATACTCTACGAGCAGTACTTC. Translated, it gives CASSPRGSGILYEQYF. This sequence joins TRBV7-8 and TRBJ2-7, with 8 bases that match TRBD2. Trimming cost V 5 bases and J 3 bases; bases outside gene matches: 12. This CDR3 comprises 16 residues. From germline, CDR1 is SGHVS and CDR2 FQNEAQ.

This chain uses TRBV5-6 with TRBJ2-7; 13 bases line up with TRBD2. The V gene's germline CDR1 is SGHDT and CDR2 YYEEEE. After removal of 5 bases from V and 2 bases from J, the junction contained 4 bases not matched to a gene. The CDR3 is 15 amino acids. This CDR3 reads CASRPGLAGPYEQYF. The CDR3 nucleotides are TGTGCCAGCAGACCGGGACTAGCGGGACCCTACGAGCAGTACTTC.

The V call is TRBV5-1, the J call TRBJ2-1; 7 bases are shared with TRBD2. With V trimmed by 0 bases and J by 3 bases, 3 bases remained unmatched. Germline V CDR1 and CDR2: SGHRS, YFSETQ. The CDR3 loop spans 15 amino acids. The CDR3 coding sequence is TGCGCCAGCAGCTTGGTTGGCGGGAGCTACAATGAGCAGTTCTTC. Encoded protein: CASSLVGGSYNEQFF.

The CDR3 DNA reads TGTGCCAGCAGCCCCCCCGGCAGGCTTACGGAGACCCAGTACTTC. It yields the protein CASSPPGRLTETQYF. The chain has TRBV7-2 and TRBJ2-5; D is undetermined. Germline CDR1 SGHTA, CDR2 FQGNSA. CDR3 length equals 15 residues. Trimming shortened V by 5 bases and J by 5 bases, and 18 bases separated the two germline ends.